The clone carrying this TCR beta chain was seen only once. This entry is derived from a study of blood T cell repertoires in COVID-19. V trimming: 7 bases; J trimming: 4 bases; junction bases outside the gene matches: 6. CDR1 and CDR2 (germline): SNHLY, FYNNEI. The CDR3 extends over 15 amino acids. The assay was immunoSEQ multiplex PCR, and TCRdb's table has in-frame clones only and misses some. The table has 130,000 to 150,000 clones, 84% seen once. This receptor was taken from a woman aged 45-60 years who had been exposed to COVID-19. Sequenced sample: PBMCs or T cells enriched from blood (not recorded which). V usage is TRBV2 and J usage is TRBJ2-2, with 10 bases identical to TRBD2. The CDR3 DNA sequence: TGTGCCAGCATGTCGACTAGCGGGCCCACCGGGGAGCTGTTTTTT. This encodes CASMSTSGPTGELFF.